The clone carrying this TCR beta chain was counted a few times. Its antigen is still unknown. The data stem from a study of cytomegalovirus exposure and HLA in healthy donors. For the study at large: From about 179 million T cells, an earlier analysis saw 110 million or so unique TCR beta sequences. Findings of the study overall: A cluster of highly shared sequence variants was likely a sequencing artifact. Later work associated more than 15,000 TCR beta sequences with HLA alleles at 0.05 false discovery rate. In a later analysis, TCR beta V- and J-gene trimming showed a link to a missense DCLRE1C variant.

13 Jbeta primers and 60 Vbeta primers were used for the PCR. The data were produced by immunoSEQ multiplex PCR, yet TCRdb's version contains in-frame clones alone and is incomplete. This table has some 190,000 clones, about 79% appearing once. In germline, CDR1 is MNHEY, CDR2 SMNVEV (reference sequence). The CDR3 is 15 amino acids. V lost 4 bases and J lost 1; bases outside the gene matches: 4. V and J are TRBV27 and TRBJ2-5; 9 nucleotides match TRBD2. This receptor was obtained from a man younger than 30 in good health and CMV-seronegative. Material: PBMCs. CDR3 DNA sequence: TGTGCCAGCAGTTGGGGCGGGGGGGGCCAAGAGACCCAGTACTTC. Translation: CASSWGGGGQETQYF.